These T cell receptor beta chains were read from a single sample in a study of blood T cells in healthy people across ages. A single record per CDR3 protein comes from TCRdb applying MiXCR to the 5' RACE reads. Of 1.5 million to 1.9 million distinct CDR3 sequences listed, approximately 43% are singletons. Material: blood. All receptors come from a woman younger than 30 in good health. CDR3s include the opening cysteine and the closing phenylalanine or tryptophan. A D gene is named only where the DNA matches it firmly. Clone size, where shown, is once, few, many, or a class for clones that have expanded.

clone size	J gene	V gene	D gene	CDR3 DNA	CDR3 protein
NA	TRBJ2-4	TRBV20-1	NA	TGCAGTGCCACAGGAACACCGGGGATGTACTTC	CSATGTPGMYF
NA	TRBJ1-5	TRBV20-1	NA	TGCAGTGCTCTCTGGAGGGTTAGTCAGCCCCAGCATTTT	CSALWRVSQPQHF
NA	TRBJ2-2	TRBV10-3	NA	TGTGCCATCAATGAGGGCACCGGGGAGCTGTTTTTT	CAINEGTGELFF
NA	TRBJ2-1	TRBV20-1	NA	TGCAGTGCTAGAGGGAGGAGTAGGTACGAGCAGTTCTTC	CSARGRSRYEQFF
NA	TRBJ2-6	TRBV28	TRBD1	TGTGCCAGCAGTCCAGGGACAGGGAAAATGATTTCTGGGGCCAGCGTCCTGACTTTC	CASSPGTGKMISGASVLTF
many	TRBJ2-1	TRBV5-1	NA	TGCGCCAGCAGCCTGGACGGGCTTTATAATGAGCAGTTCTTC	CASSLDGLYNEQFF
few	TRBJ1-2	TRBV28	TRBD1	TGTGCCAGCAGCGAATGGTGGACAGGATTTCGGTGGGTCTATGGCTACACCTTC	CASSEWWTGFRWVYGYTF
few	TRBJ1-2	TRBV7-2	TRBD1	TGTGCCAGCAGCTTAGCGACAGGGGGAGGCTACACCTTC	CASSLATGGGYTF
NA	TRBJ1-2	TRBV30	NA	TGTGCCTGGAGTGTACCTACAGGGCCCTCTGACTATGGCTACACCTTC	CAWSVPTGPSDYGYTF
many	TRBJ2-5	TRBV29-1	TRBD2	TGCAGCGCTAAGCCCCTAGCGGGAGGTGAAGAGCAGTACTTC	CSAKPLAGGEEQYF
NA	TRBJ2-7	TRBV14	NA	TGTGCCAGCAGCCAAGAGGGGAGAACGGGCTACGAGCAGTACTTC	CASSQEGRTGYEQYF
NA	TRBJ1-1	TRBV18	NA	TGTGCCAGCTCACTCACTATTAATGGGGGGACTGAAGCTTTCTTT	CASSLTINGGTEAFF
NA	TRBJ2-7	TRBV3-1	NA	TGTGCCAGCAGCCCTAGGGCCCGGGGGGCCTCCTACAAGCAGTACTTC	CASSPRARGASYKQYF
NA	TRBJ2-5	TRBV11-2	NA	TGTGCCAGCACCTTCGGGGAGACCCAGTACTTC	CASTFGETQYF
few	TRBJ2-5	TRBV7-9	NA	TGTGCCAGCAGCCTAACTTGGGGGGAGACCCAGTACTTC	CASSLTWGETQYF
NA	TRBJ2-5	TRBV5-6	NA	TGTGCCAGCAGCTCGACCCCGGCCCAAGAGACCCAGTACTTC	CASSSTPAQETQYF